These 31 T cell receptor beta chains were all obtained from the same sample, sequenced in a study of T cells in localized non-small cell lung cancer. Method: immunoSEQ multiplex PCR; TCRdb's copy keeps in-frame clones and lacks some. The table has some 18,000 clones, 83% seen once; the top ten hold about 4%. Source: peripheral blood, taken before any cancer treatment. These TCRs come from a man aged 35 to 69 with stage I lung adenocarcinoma.

The chain is built from TRBV18 and TRBJ2-5; D gene uncertain. V lost 6 bases to trimming and J lost 5 bases, with 16 bases between them. The germline V gene has CDR1 KGHSH and CDR2 LQKENI. The CDR3 consists of 14 residues. The CDR3 sequence: CASSRDPPGETQYF. The CDR3 nucleotides read TGTGCCAGCTCCCGAGATCCCCCTGGGGAGACCCAGTACTTC.

This clone was seen more than once but under ten times. CDR3 DNA sequence: TGTGCCAGCAGCTCACAACAGGGACCCGGGGCCAACGTCCTGACTTTC. Its protein product is CASSSQQGPGANVLTF. V and J are TRBV7-3 and TRBJ2-6; D might be TRBD1 (6 bases). This CDR3 spans 16 amino acids. Germline V gene sequence: CDR1 SGHTA, CDR2 FQGTGA. The V gene lost 4 bases and the J gene lost 4 bases, with 14 bases spanning the gap.

This chain joins TRBV29-1 and TRBJ2-3; unclear D gene. V was pared by 2 bases and J by 0 bases, with 12 bases between. The length of the CDR3 is 15 residues. CDR1 is SQVTM, CDR2 ANQGSEA, per germline. Here the CDR3 DNA reads TGCAGCGTTGAACTGGTTCAGGACAGCACAGATACGCAGTATTTT. This codes for CSVELVQDSTDTQYF.

The chain couples TRBV5-1 to TRBJ1-1; D remains ambiguous. Germline V CDR1 and CDR2: SGHRS, YFSETQ. There are 15 residues in the CDR3. Trimming shortened V by 0 bases and J by 5 bases, and 14 bases separated the two germline ends. The CDR3 nucleotides are TGCGCCAGCAGCTTGGTTCCGGGCGAGGGTACTGAAGCTTTCTTT. Translated: CASSLVPGEGTEAFF.

The V gene is TRBV6-5, the J gene TRBJ2-1; 7 nucleotides agree with TRBD1. Germline V gene lookup returns CDR1 MNHEY and CDR2 SVGAGI. After removal of 2 bases from V and 3 bases from J, the junction contained 4 bases not matched to a gene. The CDR3 length is 15 residues. As DNA, the CDR3 is TGTGCCAGCAGTTACGGGACAGCGAACTACAATGAGCAGTTCTTC. Encoded protein: CASSYGTANYNEQFF.

The chain links TRBV11-2 to TRBJ2-1; no definite D call. Trimming pared 2 bases from V and 5 bases from J, leaving 7 bases between. This CDR3 has 13 amino acids. Germline values: CDR1 SGHAT, CDR2 FQNNGV. The CDR3 is CASSLPGHNEQFF. The CDR3 DNA sequence: TGTGCCAGCAGCTTACCGGGCCACAATGAGCAGTTCTTC.

This clone came up a few times. The V gene is TRBV4-2, the J gene TRBJ2-7; D perhaps matches TRBD2 (5 bases). The germline V gene encodes CDR1 LGHNA and CDR2 YNFKEQ. This CDR3 has 14 residues. Trimming took off 0 bases at V and 6 bases at J, with 12 bases between the two ends. The CDR3 nucleotides are TGTGCCAGCAGCCAAGATTACGGGATTGCCGAGCAGTACTTC. Translating gives CASSQDYGIAEQYF.

This clone was recorded a few times. The chain has TRBV5-8 and TRBJ1-2; D is perhaps TRBD1 (5 bases). Germline V gene lookup returns CDR1 SGHTS and CDR2 YDEGEE. The V end was cut by 6 bases, the J end by 8 bases, with 23 bases between. CDR3 length equals 15 residues. The CDR3, as DNA: TGTGCCAGCACCAACCTGGGGCCGCGGCGGGGGGGCTACACCTTC. Its protein is CASTNLGPRRGGYTF.

This clone came up once. This chain links TRBV5-1 with TRBJ1-1; D not certain. The ends were cut back, 4 bases at V and 4 bases at J, with 11 bases in the middle. Germline CDR1 reads SGHRS; CDR2 reads YFSETQ. There are 13 residues in the CDR3. CDR3 amino acids: CASSPFGGTEAFF. CDR3 nucleotides: TGCGCCAGCAGCCCGTTTGGAGGCACTGAAGCTTTCTTT.

By sample fraction, this clone is medium-sized. This sequence joins TRBV4-2 and TRBJ1-2, with 7 bases matching TRBD1. The J segment lost 5 bases and the V segment lost 5 bases, leaving 14 bases of the junction unmatched. CDR3 length: 16 residues. Germline V CDR1 and CDR2: LGHNA, YNFKEQ. The CDR3 sequence: CASSDNQGEYGYGYTF. Written as DNA, the CDR3 is TGTGCCAGCAGCGATAACCAGGGGGAATATGGTTATGGCTACACCTTC.

CDR3 coding DNA: TGCGCCAGCAGTCATGGTTGGCGGGTCTCCTACAATGAGCAGTTCTTC. Amino acids: CASSHGWRVSYNEQFF. The V gene is TRBV23-1, the J gene TRBJ2-1, with D possibly being TRBD2 (5 bases). TRBV23-1 is classed as an ORF, of uncertain function. Trimming shortened V by 3 bases and J by 0 bases, and 12 bases separated the two germline ends. The CDR3 consists of 16 residues.

The V and J genes are TRBV14 and TRBJ1-1, with unresolved D. The CDR3 sequence is 14 residues long. Deletions cut 6 bases from V and 0 bases from J, with 11 bases between. CDR1 and CDR2 from the germline V gene are SGHDN and FVKESK. DNA for the CDR3: TGTGCCAGCAGTCCCCCCGCCTTGAACACTGAAGCTTTCTTT. Amino acids: CASSPPALNTEAFF.

The V call is TRBV5-1, the J call TRBJ2-1; 10 nucleotides line up with TRBD2. CDR1 SGHRS and CDR2 YFSETQ come from the germline V gene. Unmatched junction bases numbered 9, after V lost 4 bases and J lost 8 bases. This CDR3 contains 15 residues. The CDR3 DNA reads TGCGCCAGCAGCCTAGGGACTAGCGAACTGGATGAGCAGTTCTTC. Its protein is CASSLGTSELDEQFF.

In its sample, this clone was seen a few times. The chain links TRBV4-1 to TRBJ1-1; D is unresolved. The V gene's germline CDR1 is MGHRA and CDR2 YSYEKL. The CDR3 is 16 residues long. The ends were cut back, 6 bases at V and 1 base at J, with 18 bases in the middle. DNA for the CDR3: TGCGCCAGCAGGGCCGAGGGAGGGTTTACGAACACTGAAGCTTTCTTT. Its protein is CASRAEGGFTNTEAFF.

This clone appeared a few times. This chain joins TRBV2 and TRBJ2-7, with D hard to call. V lost 6 bases, J lost 3 bases, and 6 bases lay in between. Germline V CDR1 and CDR2: SNHLY, FYNNEI. The CDR3 sequence is 11 residues long. The CDR3 sequence is CASSPHYEQYF. As DNA, the CDR3 is TGTGCCAGCAGCCCGCACTACGAGCAGTACTTC.

For the CDR3, the DNA is TGTGCCAGCAGCTTGCAACAGCAAGAGACCCAGTACTTC. This codes for CASSLQQQETQYF. This rearrangement joins TRBV5-6 to TRBJ2-5; D is undetermined. The CDR3 sequence is 13 residues long. Germline V gives CDR1 SGHDT, CDR2 YYEEEE. V gave up 1 base and J gave up 2 bases, with 6 bases separating them. Drawing the rest from reference TRBV5-6 and TRBJ2-5, the complete variable domain is DAGVTQSPTHLIKTRGQQVTLRCSPKSGHDTVSWYQQALGQGPQFIFQYYEEEERQRGNFPDRFSGHQFPNYSSELNVNALLLGDSALYLCASSLQQQETQYFGPGTRLLVL.

The J gene is TRBJ2-5, the V gene TRBV5-1; D is possibly TRBD1 or TRBD2 (5 bases each). CDR1 is SGHRS, CDR2 YFSETQ, per germline. V lost 0 bases and J 4 bases, leaving 10 bases between the germline ends. CDR3 length equals 14 residues. The CDR3 loop reads CASSLEGRGETQYF. The DNA of the CDR3 is TGCGCCAGCAGCTTGGAGGGACGGGGAGAGACCCAGTACTTC.

This clone appeared once. The genes are TRBV6-1 and TRBJ1-2; D is uncertain. Trimming took 1 base from V and 7 from J, leaving 7 bases between them. The CDR3 length is 12 residues. Germline-derived CDR1 and CDR2 are MNHNS and SASEGT. As DNA, the CDR3 is TGTGCCAGCAGTGAAGAAGGGTTTGGCTACACCTTC. This translates into CASSEEGFGYTF.

This sequence joins TRBV5-1 and TRBJ2-7, with D tentatively TRBD1 or TRBD2 (5 bases each). Germline CDR1 SGHRS, CDR2 YFSETQ. The CDR3 contains 16 residues. V was cut by 0 bases and J by 2 bases, with 15 bases left in between. In nucleotides, the CDR3 is TGCGCCAGCAGCTTGGATTCTGCCGGGGACGCCTACGAGCAGTACTTC. It codes for CASSLDSAGDAYEQYF.

The chain recombines TRBV6-5 with TRBJ2-2; TRBD2 agrees at 8 bases. This CDR3 region has 15 residues. Trimming cost V 2 bases and J 6 bases; bases outside gene matches: 5. Germline V gene sequence: CDR1 MNHEY, CDR2 SVGAGI. The CDR3 DNA reads as TGTGCCAGCAGTTACGCTATGCGGGAGGCCGGGGAGCTGTTTTTT. It is translated as CASSYAMREAGELFF.

The chain uses TRBV5-4 and TRBJ2-3; 9 bases are shared with TRBD2. Germline lookup yields CDR1 SGHNT and CDR2 YYREEE (reference sequence). V shed 1 base, J shed 7 bases, and the junction held 7 bases outside the gene matches. The CDR3 runs 15 residues. The CDR3 nucleotides are TGTGCCAGCAGCTTGCGGACTAGCGTGATTAATACGCAGTATTTT. It encodes CASSLRTSVINTQYF.

The rearrangement uses TRBV5-1 and TRBJ1-3, with D hard to call. The V end was cut by 0 bases, the J end by 0 bases, with 7 bases between. Germline loops: CDR1 SGHRS, CDR2 YFSETQ. The CDR3 runs to 15 residues. CDR3 amino acids: CASSLGQSSGNTIYF. CDR3 DNA sequence: TGCGCCAGCAGCTTGGGCCAGAGCTCTGGAAACACCATATATTTT.

This clone showed up just once. Germline and junction disagree at one end, which may indicate a read error. The chain uses TRBV7-7 and TRBJ2-5; 10 bases match TRBD1. The CDR3 is made up of 15 amino acids. Germline loops: CDR1 SSHAT, CDR2 FNYEAQ (reference sequence). This chain's CDR3 is CASSLGKGQGETQYF. The CDR3 DNA sequence: TGTGCTAGCAGCTTAGGAAAGGGACAGGGGGAGACCCAGTACTTC.

The chain employs TRBV19 and TRBJ1-1; D remains ambiguous. Germline V gene data show CDR1 as LNHDA and CDR2 as SQIVND (reference sequence). V gave up 6 bases and J gave up 0 bases, with 5 bases separating them. The CDR3 sequence is 12 residues long. CDR3 bases: TGTGCCAGTAGCCATTTGAACACTGAAGCTTTCTTT. It encodes CASSHLNTEAFF.

This chain joins TRBV29-1 and TRBJ1-1, with D maybe TRBD1 (5 bases). Germline assignment: CDR1 SQVTM and CDR2 ANQGSEA. Trimming left V 7 bases short and J 0 bases short, with 15 bases between. This CDR3 spans 14 amino acids. The CDR3 DNA reads as TGCAGCGCTTCGTTAAAGGGGATGAACACTGAAGCTTTCTTT. This codes for CSASLKGMNTEAFF.

This chain connects TRBV10-3 to TRBJ1-5; 9 nucleotides line up with TRBD1. V gave up 2 bases and J gave up 4 bases; unmatched junction bases: 6. Per the germline V gene, CDR1 is ENHRY and CDR2 is SYGVKD. The CDR3 extends over 16 amino acids. The CDR3 region is CAISERQGEENQPQHF. DNA for the CDR3: TGTGCCATCAGTGAGAGACAGGGGGAAGAAAATCAGCCCCAGCATTTT.

This sequence joins TRBV6-8 and TRBJ2-1, with 8 positions matching TRBD2. Germline trimming cut 5 bases from V and 6 bases from J; bases unmatched to any gene: 12. The CDR3 runs to 16 residues. Germline V lookup: CDR1 MNHGY, CDR2 SAAAGT. The CDR3 DNA is TGTGCCAGCAGTATGATAATGGCGGGAGGATTCAATGAGCAGTTCTTC. The encoded protein is CASSMIMAGGFNEQFF.

This chain links TRBV6-5 with TRBJ2-2, with 7 bases lining up with TRBD1. Looked up from germline, CDR1 is MNHEY and CDR2 is SVGAGI. This CDR3 has 14 residues. The V gene end was trimmed by 7 bases and the J gene end by 7 bases; junction bases not matched to a gene: 9. CDR3 coding DNA: TGTGCCAGCAACGACAGGGACGTAGTCGGGGAGCTGTTTTTT. This translates into CASNDRDVVGELFF.

This chain uses TRBV7-2 with TRBJ2-7; 7 bases line up with TRBD1. Unmatched junction bases numbered 12, after V lost 5 bases and J lost 2 bases. The CDR3 runs to 16 residues. Per germline, CDR1 SGHTA and CDR2 FQGNSA. CDR3 in amino acids: CASSVVAGTATYEQYF. The CDR3 region has the DNA TGTGCCAGCAGCGTAGTCGCCGGGACAGCAACCTACGAGCAGTACTTC. Combining the CDR3 with reference TRBV7-2 and TRBJ2-7 gives the whole variable domain GAGVSQSPSNKVTEKGKDVELRCDPISGHTALYWYRQSLGQGLEFLIYFQGNSAPDKSGLPSDRFSAERTGGSVSTLTIQRTQQEDSAVYLCASSVVAGTATYEQYFGPGTRLTVT.

The chain employs TRBV28 and TRBJ2-7; the D is unclear. Per the germline V gene, CDR1 is MDHEN and CDR2 is SYDVKM. V lost 5 bases and J lost 1, with 6 bases in between. This CDR3 is built from 12 residues. CDR3 in DNA: TGTGCCAGCAGTCCCGTATCCTACGAGCAGTACTTC. Encoded protein: CASSPVSYEQYF.

This rearrangement joins TRBV11-2 to TRBJ2-1; the D is unclear. Germline V gives CDR1 SGHAT, CDR2 FQNNGV. The CDR3 covers 12 residues. V gave up 5 bases and J gave up 5 bases, with 7 bases separating them. In DNA, the CDR3 is TGTGCCAGCAGCGGGGATAACAATGAGCAGTTCTTC. As protein: CASSGDNNEQFF.